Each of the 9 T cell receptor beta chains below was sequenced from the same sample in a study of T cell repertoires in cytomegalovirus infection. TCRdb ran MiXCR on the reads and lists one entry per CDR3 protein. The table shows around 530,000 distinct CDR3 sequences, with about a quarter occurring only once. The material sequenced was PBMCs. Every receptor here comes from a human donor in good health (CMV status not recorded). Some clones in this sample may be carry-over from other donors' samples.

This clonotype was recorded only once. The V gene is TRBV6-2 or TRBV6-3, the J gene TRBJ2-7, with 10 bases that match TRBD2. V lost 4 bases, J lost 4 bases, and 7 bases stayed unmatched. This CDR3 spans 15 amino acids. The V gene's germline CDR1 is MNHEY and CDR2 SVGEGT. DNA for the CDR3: TGTGCCAGCAGTTCTCCACCTAGCGGGAGATACGAGCAGTACTTC. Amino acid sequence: CASSSPPSGRYEQYF.

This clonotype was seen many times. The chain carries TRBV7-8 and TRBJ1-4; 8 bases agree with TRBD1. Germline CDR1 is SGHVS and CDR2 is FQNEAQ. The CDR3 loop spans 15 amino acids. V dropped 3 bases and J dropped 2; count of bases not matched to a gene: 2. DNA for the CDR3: TGTGCCAGCAGCTTCCGACAGGGGACTAATGAAAAACTGTTTTTT. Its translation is CASSFRQGTNEKLFF. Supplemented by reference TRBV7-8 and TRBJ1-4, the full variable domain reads GAGVSQSPRYKVAKRGQDVALRCDPISGHVSLFWYQQALGQGPEFLTYFQNEAQLDKSGLPSDRFFAERPEGSVSTLKIQRTQQEDSAVYLCASSFRQGTNEKLFFGSGTQLSVL.

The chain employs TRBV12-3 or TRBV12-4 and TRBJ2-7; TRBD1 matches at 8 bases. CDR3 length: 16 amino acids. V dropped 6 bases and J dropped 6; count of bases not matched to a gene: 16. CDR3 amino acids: CASSQSISEGQGEQYV. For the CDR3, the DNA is TGTGCCAGCAGCCAAAGTATCTCAGAAGGACAGGGCGAGCAGTACGTC.

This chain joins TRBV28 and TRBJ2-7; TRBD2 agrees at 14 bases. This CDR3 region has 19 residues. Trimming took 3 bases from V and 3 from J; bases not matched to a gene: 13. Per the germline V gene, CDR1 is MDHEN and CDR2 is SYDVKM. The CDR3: CASSLGGLAGVRAIYEQYV. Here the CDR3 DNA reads TGTGCCAGCAGTTTGGGGGGACTAGCGGGAGTTCGGGCGATCTACGAGCAGTACGTC.

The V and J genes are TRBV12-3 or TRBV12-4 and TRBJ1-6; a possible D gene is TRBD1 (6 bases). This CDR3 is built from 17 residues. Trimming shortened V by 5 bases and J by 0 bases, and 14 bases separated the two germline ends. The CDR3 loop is CASSTGLRSSYNSPLHF. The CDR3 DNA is TGTGCCAGCAGTACAGGGTTAAGGAGCTCCTATAATTCACCCCTCCACTTT.

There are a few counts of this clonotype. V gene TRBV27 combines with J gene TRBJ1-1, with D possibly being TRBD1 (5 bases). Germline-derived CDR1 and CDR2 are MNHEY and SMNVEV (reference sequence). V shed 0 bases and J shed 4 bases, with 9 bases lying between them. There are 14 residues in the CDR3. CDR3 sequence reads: CASSLSGETTEAFF. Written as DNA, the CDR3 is TGTGCCAGCAGTTTATCGGGGGAAACCACTGAAGCTTTCTTT.

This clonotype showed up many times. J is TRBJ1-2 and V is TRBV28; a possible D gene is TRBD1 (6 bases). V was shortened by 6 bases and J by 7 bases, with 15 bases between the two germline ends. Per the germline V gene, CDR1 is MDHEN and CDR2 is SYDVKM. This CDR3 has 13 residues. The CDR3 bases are TGTGCCAGCAGCAAAGGGGGGGGCGTTGGCTACACCTTC. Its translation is CASSKGGGVGYTF.

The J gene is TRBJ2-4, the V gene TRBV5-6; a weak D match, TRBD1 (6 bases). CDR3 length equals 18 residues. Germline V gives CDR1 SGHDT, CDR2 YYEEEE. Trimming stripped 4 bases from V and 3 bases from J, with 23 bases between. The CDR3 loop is CASSPQGSASLIKNIQYF. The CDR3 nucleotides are TGTGCCAGCAGCCCCCAGGGGAGTGCCTCTCTTATCAAAAACATTCAGTACTTC.

Here the CDR3 DNA reads TGTGCCAGCAGTTTAACGAGGGCTGGTGAAGCTTTCTTT. Protein sequence: CASSLTRAGEAFF. The chain uses TRBV12-3 or TRBV12-4 and TRBJ1-1, with no clear D. V lost 2 bases, J lost 7 bases, and 11 bases lay in between. The CDR3 runs 13 residues.